This entry is about one T cell receptor beta chain. The time point was: persistent/refractory GD, antithyroid drugs over 5 years with positive TRAb. PBMC RNA was the source of the TCR library. The authors built TCR beta libraries using iRepertoire HTBI primers and Arm-PCR of CDR3 regions. TCRdb re-derived calls from the multiplex PCR reads in MiXCR, one entry per CDR3 protein. The sample holds roughly 430,000 distinct CDR3 sequences, around 20% seen once. This record belongs to a study of regulatory T cells in long-lasting Graves disease. This CDR3 region has 19 residues. V was shortened by 0 bases and J by 4 bases, with 25 bases between the two germline ends. CDR1 is SGDLS and CDR2 is YYNGEE in the germline V gene.

The input for sequencing was peripheral blood mononuclear cells (PBMCs), taken when the disease was refractory, from a patient treated with antithyroid drugs. J is TRBJ1-1 and V is TRBV9; D call uncertain. The TCR originated in a female donor with Graves disease. The chain's CDR3 is CASSVVPLGPDTQRTEAFF. The CDR3, as DNA: TGTGCCAGCAGCGTAGTCCCTCTCGGACCCGACACCCAACGCACTGAAGCTTTCTTT.